This passage covers 24 T cell receptor beta chains from one sample sequenced in a study of OX40 agonist ivuxolimab in advanced cancers. Only in-frame clones appear in the TCRdb table, and some are missing; sequencing was by immunoSEQ multiplex PCR. The sample holds about 25,000 clones; around 86% are singletons and the top ten take over 13%. The starting material was CD4+ or CD8+ T cells sorted from blood, obtained in a trial of the OX40 agonist ivuxolimab. The receptors here all came from an adult with an advanced solid tumor such as melanoma, head and neck, liver or kidney cancer.

V is TRBV9 and J is TRBJ2-1, with TRBD2 matching over 7 bases. The CDR3 runs 18 residues. V trimming: 3 bases; J trimming: 7 bases; junction bases outside the gene matches: 19. The germline gives CDR1 SGDLS, CDR2 YYNGEE. The CDR3 bases are TGTGCCAGCAGCGAGACAGCTCGTGTGGCGGGGGTTGGGAATGAGCAGTTCTTC. It specifies CASSETARVAGVGNEQFF.

The chain links TRBV7-8 to TRBJ2-3; D unresolved. The germline CDR1 and CDR2 sequences are SGHVS and FQNEAQ. V was trimmed by 3 bases and J by 2 bases, leaving 6 bases between them. This CDR3 contains 13 residues. The CDR3 DNA reads TGTGCCAGCAGCTTCTGGATCACAGATACGCAGTATTTT. It translates to CASSFWITDTQYF.

This chain uses TRBV7-3 with TRBJ2-3; D is perhaps TRBD2 (5 bases). Deletions cut 8 bases from V and 3 bases from J, with 12 bases between. Per the germline V gene, CDR1 is SGHTA and CDR2 is FQGTGA. CDR3 length: 13 residues. CDR3 sequence (DNA): TGTGCCAGCTCCCGGGATGGAACAGATACGCAGTATTTT. Its translation: CASSRDGTDTQYF.

The chain uses TRBV27 and TRBJ2-1; 10 bases align to TRBD2. The CDR3 loop spans 17 amino acids. The germline gives CDR1 MNHEY, CDR2 SMNVEV (reference sequence). V trimming: 3 bases; J trimming: 4 bases; junction bases outside the gene matches: 9. The CDR3 bases are TGTGCCAGCAGTTTTAGGGCTAGCGGGAGCTTATACAATGAGCAGTTCTTC. Its translation: CASSFRASGSLYNEQFF.

This chain links TRBV5-1 with TRBJ1-1; D may be TRBD1 (5 bases). V gave up 1 base and J gave up 5 bases, with 12 bases separating them. The CDR3 spans 14 residues. CDR1 and CDR2 from the germline V gene are SGHRS and YFSETQ. CDR3 DNA sequence: TGCGCCAGCAGCTTGTCAGGGCTGGGGACTGAAGCTTTCTTT. Its protein product is CASSLSGLGTEAFF.

This sequence joins TRBV27 and TRBJ1-1; no firm D call. The germline V gene encodes CDR1 MNHEY and CDR2 SMNVEV (reference sequence). This CDR3 has 12 residues. With 6 bases removed from V and 0 bases from J, the gap between germline ends came to 5 bases. Written as DNA, the CDR3 is TGTGCCAGCAGGGCCTTGAACACTGAAGCTTTCTTT. Residues: CASRALNTEAFF.

The rearrangement joins TRBV4-1 to TRBJ2-7; possible D gene TRBD2, 5 bases. The CDR3 length is 15 residues. Germline lookup yields CDR1 MGHRA and CDR2 YSYEKL. V was shortened by 3 bases and J by 2 bases, with 14 bases between the two germline ends. The CDR3 loop is CASSHKAEATYEQYF. The CDR3 DNA follows: TGCGCCAGCAGCCATAAAGCGGAAGCCACCTACGAGCAGTACTTC.

The chain joins TRBV13 to TRBJ2-7; 8 bases match TRBD2. This CDR3 spans 14 amino acids. CDR1 PRHDT and CDR2 FYEKMQ come from the germline V gene (reference sequence). The junction had 7 bases not matched to a gene; V was cut back by 4 bases and J by 5 bases. The CDR3: CASSSGRGSHEQYF. DNA of the CDR3: TGTGCCAGCAGCTCCGGGAGGGGATCGCACGAGCAGTACTTC.

This clone was observed once. J is TRBJ1-2 and V is TRBV13, with D maybe TRBD1 (5 bases). CDR3 size: 22 residues. Germline loops: CDR1 PRHDT, CDR2 FYEKMQ (reference sequence). The ends were cut back, 4 bases at V and 6 bases at J, with 39 bases in the middle. The CDR3 protein is CASSSPGGGSEPPSRHWDGYTF. In DNA, the CDR3 is TGTGCCAGCAGCTCCCCGGGTGGGGGTTCGGAACCTCCAAGTCGTCACTGGGATGGCTACACCTTC.

The gene calls are TRBV7-2 and TRBJ2-5, with 8 bases identical to TRBD1. With V trimmed by 2 bases and J by 3 bases, 11 bases remained unmatched. Germline CDR1 reads SGHTA; CDR2 reads FQGNSA. CDR3 length: 17 amino acids. CDR3 sequence: CASSLRQDRELKETQYF. The CDR3 region has the DNA TGTGCCAGCAGCTTACGTCAGGACAGGGAGCTTAAAGAGACCCAGTACTTC.

The chain combines TRBV13 with TRBJ1-2, with unresolved D. Germline V CDR1 and CDR2: PRHDT, FYEKMQ (reference sequence). This CDR3 region has 18 residues. V was shortened by 5 bases and J by 0 bases, with 22 bases between the two germline ends. CDR3 nucleotides: TGTGCCAGCAGCCTTTTCGGAGCGGCAGGTCCTCCTAACTATGGCTACACCTTC. Translation gives CASSLFGAAGPPNYGYTF.

This chain uses TRBV6-6 with TRBJ2-7; no clear D. CDR1 and CDR2 (germline): MNHNY, SVGAGI (reference sequence). The V end lost 10 bases, the J end lost 3 bases, and 13 bases lay between the germline ends. CDR3 length: 12 amino acids. CDR3 residues: CATLGRNYEQYF. The CDR3 DNA reads as TGTGCCACACTTGGCCGAAACTACGAGCAGTACTTC.

The J gene is TRBJ2-5, the V gene TRBV12-5, with 7 bases lining up with TRBD2. Looked up from germline, CDR1 is LGHNT and CDR2 is FRNRAP. The V and J ends lost 6 bases and 0 bases, in that order; junction bases with no gene match: 13. This CDR3 is built from 17 residues. The CDR3 sequence: CASGPGSAGEYQETQYF. The CDR3 DNA sequence: TGTGCTAGTGGCCCGGGGTCGGCGGGGGAGTACCAAGAGACCCAGTACTTC.

V and J are TRBV6-5 and TRBJ1-2; 7 bases are a match to TRBD1. V gave up 5 bases and J gave up 4 bases; unmatched junction bases: 4. The V gene's germline CDR1 is MNHEY and CDR2 SVGAGI. The CDR3 contains 13 residues. As DNA, the CDR3 is TGTGCCAGCAGTACAGGGGATCGCTATGGCTACACCTTC. It translates to CASSTGDRYGYTF.

This clone was observed a handful of times. The chain employs TRBV4-3 and TRBJ2-5, with 11 bases aligning to TRBD2. Germline V CDR1 and CDR2: LGHNA, YSLEER. V lost 2 bases and J lost 5; bases outside the gene matches: 10. This CDR3 spans 17 amino acids. Written as DNA, the CDR3 is TGCGCCAGCAGCCAACTTAGCGGGGGGGCCGCTTCGGAGACCCAGTACTTC. This gives the protein CASSQLSGGAASETQYF.

The chain links TRBV5-4 to TRBJ1-1, with D possibly being TRBD1 (5 bases). The CDR3 spans 12 residues. Germline values: CDR1 SGHNT, CDR2 YYREEE (reference sequence). V lost 10 bases and J 6 bases, leaving 16 bases between the germline ends. CDR3 sequence reads: CAVGGQGPEAFF. The CDR3, as DNA: TGTGCCGTCGGAGGGCAGGGCCCTGAAGCTTTCTTT.

The chain uses TRBV6-1 and TRBJ2-2; D is undetermined. V was pared by 8 bases and J by 7 bases, with 8 bases between. CDR3 length: 11 amino acids. Germline loops: CDR1 MNHNS, CDR2 SASEGT. Here the CDR3 DNA reads TGTGCCAGCTCTCCCGGCGGGGAGCTGTTTTTT. Amino acid sequence: CASSPGGELFF.

The chain employs TRBV5-5 and TRBJ1-6; 8 bases agree with TRBD1. Germline V CDR1 and CDR2: SGHKS, YYEKEE (reference sequence). The junction had 15 bases not matched to a gene; V was cut back by 4 bases and J by 9 bases. This CDR3 is built from 17 residues. CDR3 DNA sequence: TGTGCCAGCAGCCCCCAGGCAGGGGCAGGGGGCAGTTCACCCCTCCACTTT. Its protein product is CASSPQAGAGGSSPLHF.

The genes are TRBV11-2 and TRBJ2-1; 9 bases match TRBD2. The CDR3 contains 15 residues. The V gene's germline CDR1 is SGHAT and CDR2 FQNNGV. V shed 5 bases and J 5 bases; nucleotides not matched to a gene: 7. CDR3 nucleotide sequence: TGTGCCAGCAGCCCCCCAGGACTAGCGAACAATGAGCAGTTCTTC. It is translated as CASSPPGLANNEQFF.

The chain is built from TRBV18 and TRBJ1-5; D might be TRBD1 (5 bases). CDR1 KGHSH and CDR2 LQKENI come from the germline V gene. This CDR3 has 14 residues. V lost 3 bases and J 5 bases, leaving 11 bases between the germline ends. The DNA for the CDR3 is TGTGCCAGCTCACCGGGGCAGATTGATCAGCCCCAGCATTTT. Translating it yields CASSPGQIDQPQHF.

The chain joins TRBV28 to TRBJ1-1, with D uncertain. The CDR3 has 14 amino acids. Germline V CDR1 and CDR2: MDHEN, SYDVKM. V was pared by 3 bases and J by 0 bases, with 8 bases between. The CDR3 DNA is TGTGCCAGCAGTTTGACCCAGGTGAACACTGAAGCTTTCTTT. It specifies CASSLTQVNTEAFF. Drawing the rest from reference TRBV28 and TRBJ1-1, the complete variable domain is DVKVTQSSRYLVKRTGEKVFLECVQDMDHENMFWYRQDPGLGLRLIYFSYDVKMKEKGDIPEGYSVSREKKERFSLILESASTNQTSMYLCASSLTQVNTEAFFGQGTRLTVV.

This chain connects TRBV6-5 to TRBJ2-7; no reliable D call. Germline CDR1 is MNHEY and CDR2 is SVGAGI. The V and J ends lost 0 bases and 0 bases respectively, with 12 bases between them. The CDR3 totals 16 residues. CDR3 residues: CASSYSTWAASYEQYF. The CDR3 DNA sequence: TGTGCCAGCAGTTACTCGACTTGGGCGGCCTCCTACGAGCAGTACTTC.

J is TRBJ2-7 and V is TRBV7-2; D is unresolved. The CDR3 contains 14 residues. V shed 5 bases and J shed 5 bases, with 16 bases lying between them. In germline, CDR1 is SGHTA, CDR2 FQGNSA. CDR3 sequence (DNA): TGTGCCAGCAGCCCCCGACCACCCCCACACGAGCAGTACTTC. Its protein is CASSPRPPPHEQYF.

The chain recombines TRBV5-1 with TRBJ2-3; TRBD2 matches 7 bases. This CDR3 is built from 15 residues. V lost 2 bases and J lost 2; bases outside the gene matches: 5. Germline lookup yields CDR1 SGHRS and CDR2 YFSETQ. Here the CDR3 reads CASSFSSGDTDTQYF. DNA for the CDR3: TGCGCCAGCAGCTTTTCTAGCGGTGACACAGATACGCAGTATTTT.